This T cell receptor beta chain came from a study of blood T cell repertoires in COVID-19. For the study at large: The United States, Italy and Spain supplied acute and convalescent COVID-19 samples. Sources were T cells, B-cell-depleted T cells, or PBMCs; the material itself was cDNA or gDNA.

Original handling: How many nucleated cells were present was estimated from reference gene primer amplification. This table comes from immunoSEQ multiplex PCR, and its TCRdb copy is limited to in-frame clones, with some not included. V and J calls and clone size are copied from that table; D and trimming were computed from the DNA. This table holds approximately 91,000 clones, roughly 87% found once. This clone was observed once. This TCR was sampled from a man aged 65 to 85 with acute or convalescent COVID-19. Input material: peripheral blood.

The chain's CDR3 is CASSYPDRVAQPQHF. The CDR3 DNA reads TGTGCCAGCAGTTACCCGGACAGGGTGGCCCAGCCCCAGCATTTT. V and J are TRBV6-5 and TRBJ1-5, with 8 bases that match TRBD1. The V gene end was trimmed by 2 bases and the J gene end by 7 bases; junction bases not matched to a gene: 7. CDR1 and CDR2 (germline): MNHEY, SVGAGI. This CDR3 contains 15 residues.